This TCR beta chain is drawn from a study of tumor-infiltrating lymphocytes in oesophageal squamous cell carcinoma. TCRdb independently ran MiXCR on the PCR reads; one entry per CDR3 protein. In the table there are approximately 18,000 distinct CDR3 sequences, 35% to 45% of which are singletons. This clonotype was observed many times. V lost 6 bases, J lost 4 bases, and 16 bases lay in between. The CDR3 totals 15 residues. V gene TRBV12-3 or TRBV12-4 combines with J gene TRBJ1-3, with D possibly matching TRBD1 (5 bases). The sample was normal esophageal tissue next to the tumor. The TCR sequence derives from a female donor with esophageal squamous cell carcinoma. The CDR3 nucleotides read TGTGCCAGCAGCACCCCAGGGTCTGCGGGAAACACCATATATTTT. Protein: CASSTPGSAGNTIYF.